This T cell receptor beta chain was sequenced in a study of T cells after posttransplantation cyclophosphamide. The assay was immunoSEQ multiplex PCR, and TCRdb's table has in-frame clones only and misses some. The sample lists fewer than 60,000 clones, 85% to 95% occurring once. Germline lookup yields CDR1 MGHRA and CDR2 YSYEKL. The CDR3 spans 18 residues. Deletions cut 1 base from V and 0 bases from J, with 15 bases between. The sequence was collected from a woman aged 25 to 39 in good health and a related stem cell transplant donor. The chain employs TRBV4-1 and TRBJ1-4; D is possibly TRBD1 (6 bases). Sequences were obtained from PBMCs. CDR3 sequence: CASSQVVRTVATNEKLFF. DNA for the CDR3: TGCGCCAGCAGCCAAGTAGTTAGGACAGTTGCAACTAATGAAAAACTGTTTTTT.